Below are 29 T cell receptor beta chains sequenced from a single sample in a study of radiotherapy plus CTLA-4 blockade in lung cancer. TCRdb's table, derived via immunoSEQ multiplex PCR, lists solely in-frame clones and lacks some. The sample shows roughly 90,000 clones, roughly 80% of them seen only once. Sequences were derived from peripheral blood, sampled from a patient treated with radiotherapy plus ipilimumab. Every receptor here comes from a human donor with non-small cell lung cancer that progressed on radiotherapy plus ipilimumab.

The V and J genes are TRBV25-1 and TRBJ1-2; unclear D gene. This CDR3 is built from 13 residues. V shed 5 bases and J shed 3 bases, with 10 bases lying between them. The germline V gene encodes CDR1 MGHDK and CDR2 SYGVNS. CDR3 sequence (DNA): TGTGCCAGCAGTCTCGCGGAGTACTATGGCTACACCTTC. Translation: CASSLAEYYGYTF.

This chain uses TRBV28 with TRBJ1-2; possibly TRBD1 for D (5 bases). Trimming stripped 7 bases from V and 5 bases from J, with 17 bases between. Germline assignment: CDR1 MDHEN and CDR2 SYDVKM. The CDR3 spans 14 residues. DNA for the CDR3: TGTGCCAGCACCCTAGACAGTCTACTTTATGGCTACACCTTC. Translating it yields CASTLDSLLYGYTF.

The chain joins TRBV29-1 to TRBJ2-2; D gene unclear. V shed 7 bases and J shed 2 bases, with 8 bases lying between them. This CDR3 has 12 amino acids. Germline CDR1 reads SQVTM; CDR2 reads ANQGSEA. The CDR3 region has the DNA TGCAGCGGAGGCCCTAACACCGGGGAGCTGTTTTTT. It codes for CSGGPNTGELFF.

The chain employs TRBV7-2 and TRBJ2-5; unclear D gene. The CDR3 has 15 amino acids. V dropped 2 bases and J dropped 2 bases, with 12 bases sitting between them. Germline V gives CDR1 SGHTA, CDR2 FQGNSA. CDR3 in DNA: TGTGCCAGCAGCTTAACGTCGGCTTATCAAGAGACCCAGTACTTC. Its translation: CASSLTSAYQETQYF. The whole variable domain, remainder taken from reference TRBV7-2 and TRBJ2-5, is GAGVSQSPSNKVTEKGKDVELRCDPISGHTALYWYRQSLGQGLEFLIYFQGNSAPDKSGLPSDRFSAERTGGSVSTLTIQRTQQEDSAVYLCASSLTSAYQETQYFGPGTRLLVL.

The J gene is TRBJ2-7, the V gene TRBV13, with 10 positions matching TRBD1. Germline CDR1 and CDR2: PRHDT and FYEKMQ (reference sequence). J lost 5 bases, V lost 3 bases, and 10 bases had no gene match. This CDR3 is built from 16 residues. The CDR3 DNA sequence: TGTGCCAGCAGCTTGACAGGGGGCGCCTCTGCCGACGAGCAGTACGTC. Its protein product is CASSLTGGASADEQYV.

This clone was recorded only once. The rearrangement links TRBV6-5 to TRBJ1-1; TRBD1 agrees at 9 bases. The CDR3 totals 15 residues. V gave up 4 bases and J gave up 5 bases; unmatched junction bases: 8. Germline CDR1 and CDR2: MNHEY and SVGAGI. Here the CDR3 DNA reads TGTGCCAGCAGTTCCATAGGACAGGGGAAAACTGAAGCTTTCTTT. This gives the protein CASSSIGQGKTEAFF.

This clone was seen only a few times. The chain links TRBV29-1 to TRBJ2-1; D ambiguous. Germline CDR1 is SQVTM and CDR2 is ANQGSEA. The CDR3 is 13 amino acids. V shed 5 bases and J shed 5 bases, with 13 bases lying between them. The DNA for the CDR3 is TGCAGCGTTTTCAGGAGTATCCACAATGAGCAGTTCTTC. Its protein is CSVFRSIHNEQFF.

This chain uses TRBV7-8 with TRBJ2-1, with TRBD2 identical over 13 bases. CDR1 is SGHVS and CDR2 is FQNEAQ in the germline V gene. This CDR3 region has 16 residues. The V gene end was trimmed by 5 bases and the J gene end by 3 bases; junction bases not matched to a gene: 4. The chain's CDR3 is CASSDGTSGIYNEQFF. The CDR3 region has the DNA TGTGCCAGCAGCGACGGGACTAGCGGGATCTACAATGAGCAGTTCTTC.

The gene calls are TRBV28 and TRBJ1-3, with D unresolved. CDR1 is MDHEN, CDR2 SYDVKM, per germline. This CDR3 is built from 14 residues. V lost 2 bases to trimming and J lost 2 bases, with 7 bases between them. DNA for the CDR3: TGTGCCAGCAGTTTAGGGATTACTGGAAACACCATATATTTT. Its protein product is CASSLGITGNTIYF.

CDR3 residues: CSVEPPGRNYGYTF. DNA for the CDR3: TGCAGCGTTGAACCCCCGGGGAGGAACTATGGCTACACCTTC. V is TRBV29-1 and J is TRBJ1-2; D gene unclear. Between the trimmed V and J ends, which lost 2 bases and 2 bases, there was a span of 12 bases. This CDR3 is 14 amino acids long. CDR1 SQVTM and CDR2 ANQGSEA come from the germline V gene.

This sequence joins TRBV23-1 and TRBJ2-7; D perhaps matches TRBD2 (6 bases). TRBV23-1 is designated an ORF whose function remains uncertain. The CDR3 runs to 15 residues. With 0 bases removed from V and 3 bases from J, the gap between germline ends came to 12 bases. CDR3 protein: CASSQSRGLNYEQYV. CDR3 coding DNA: TGCGCCAGCAGTCAATCGAGGGGACTTAACTACGAGCAGTACGTC.

The CDR3 reads CASSVRSGPGGTEAFF. CDR3 nucleotides: TGTGCCAGCAGCGTCAGATCAGGGCCCGGGGGAACTGAAGCTTTCTTT. This chain joins TRBV9 and TRBJ1-1; D is perhaps TRBD1 (5 bases). Germline CDR1 reads SGDLS; CDR2 reads YYNGEE. The CDR3 has 16 amino acids. The V gene lost 2 bases and the J gene lost 5 bases, with 19 bases spanning the gap.

The rearrangement links TRBV30 to TRBJ2-1; TRBD2 aligns across 11 bases. CDR1 and CDR2 from the germline V gene are GTSNPN and SVGIG (reference sequence). The CDR3 runs 17 residues. V was pared by 4 bases and J by 1 base, with 9 bases of the junction left unmatched. Here the CDR3 DNA reads TGTGCCTGGACTACGACTAGCGGGATGCCTTCCTACAATGAGCAGTTCTTC. Its protein is CAWTTTSGMPSYNEQFF.

This clone was seen a handful of times. The genes are TRBV6-5 and TRBJ1-1, with a possible D match to TRBD1 (5 bases). The CDR3 runs to 13 residues. CDR1 and CDR2 from the germline V gene are MNHEY and SVGAGI. The V and J ends lost 2 bases and 4 bases respectively, with 8 bases between them. The CDR3 DNA reads TGTGCCAGCAGTTACACCGGGGGCACTGAAGCTTTCTTT. Protein sequence: CASSYTGGTEAFF.

This clone was seen more than once but under ten times. The rearrangement uses TRBV28 and TRBJ2-7; 10 bases are a match to TRBD1. Germline V CDR1 and CDR2: MDHEN, SYDVKM. CDR3 length: 15 amino acids. The trim removed 4 bases at V and 5 bases at J, leaving 8 bases unmatched. CDR3 DNA sequence: TGTGCCAGCAGTTCCCCCGGGACAGGGGCTGACGAGCAGTACGTC. It is translated as CASSSPGTGADEQYV.

V usage is TRBV5-1 and J usage is TRBJ2-1, with TRBD2 matching 10 bases. CDR3 length equals 17 residues. The ends lost 4 bases at V and 4 bases at J; junction bases unmatched: 11. Germline lookup yields CDR1 SGHRS and CDR2 YFSETQ. CDR3 residues: CASSAGTSAPSYNEQFF. The DNA for the CDR3 is TGCGCCAGCAGCGCCGGGACTAGCGCTCCTTCTTACAATGAGCAGTTCTTC.

V gene TRBV27 combines with J gene TRBJ2-3, with 11 bases matching TRBD2. The CDR3 has 16 residues. V gave up 2 bases and J gave up 1 base; unmatched junction bases: 2. In germline, CDR1 is MNHEY, CDR2 SMNVEV (reference sequence). For the CDR3, the DNA is TGTGCCAGCAGTTTACTAGCGGGAGGCCGCACAGATACGCAGTATTTT. The encoded protein is CASSLLAGGRTDTQYF.

This sequence joins TRBV11-2 and TRBJ2-1; D possibly corresponds to TRBD1 (6 bases). V was trimmed by 10 bases and J by 6 bases, leaving 16 bases between them. Germline lookup yields CDR1 SGHAT and CDR2 FQNNGV. The CDR3 has 13 residues. The CDR3 nucleotides read TGTGCCACCAGAGTAACAGGGACCAATGAGCAGTTCTTC. Translating gives CATRVTGTNEQFF. The whole variable domain, remainder taken from reference TRBV11-2 and TRBJ2-1, is EAGVAQSPRYKIIEKRQSVAFWCNPISGHATLYWYQQILGQGPKLLIQFQNNGVVDDSQLPKDRFSAERLKGVDSTLKIQPAKLEDSAVYLCATRVTGTNEQFFGPGTRLTVL.

The V and J genes are TRBV7-2 and TRBJ2-1; a weak D match, TRBD1 (7 bases). V was clipped by 3 bases and J by 2 bases, with 14 bases between them. Germline CDR1 SGHTA, CDR2 FQGNSA. The CDR3 has 16 amino acids. The CDR3 DNA follows: TGTGCCAGCAGCTTCGAGGGGGCGGGGACCTACAATGAGCAGTTCTTC. This gives the protein CASSFEGAGTYNEQFF.

This clone showed up just once. The V gene is TRBV9, the J gene TRBJ1-2, with D maybe TRBD1 (6 bases). This CDR3 has 13 residues. The germline V gene has CDR1 SGDLS and CDR2 YYNGEE. V lost 3 bases, J lost 4 bases, and 10 bases lay in between. CDR3 amino acids: CASSAPQGYGYTF. Written as DNA, the CDR3 is TGTGCCAGCAGCGCCCCACAGGGCTATGGCTACACCTTC.

This chain joins TRBV28 and TRBJ1-5; 10 nucleotides align to TRBD1. CDR3 length: 16 residues. Germline V gives CDR1 MDHEN, CDR2 SYDVKM. J lost 7 bases, V lost 5 bases, and 11 bases had no gene match. The CDR3 region is CASSTYPGTGAQPQHF. As DNA, the CDR3 is TGTGCCAGCAGTACTTATCCCGGGACAGGGGCCCAGCCCCAGCATTTT.

V gene TRBV5-4 combines with J gene TRBJ2-7, with D unclear. V was trimmed by 5 bases and J by 4 bases, leaving 16 bases between them. This CDR3 has 14 amino acids. Per germline, CDR1 SGHNT and CDR2 YYREEE (reference sequence). CDR3 bases: TGTGCCAGCAGTTTTTATTCGACTGAGTACGAGCAGTACTTC. This codes for CASSFYSTEYEQYF.

This sequence joins TRBV30 and TRBJ1-3; D is uncertain. The length of the CDR3 is 15 residues. The V and J ends lost 8 bases and 2 bases respectively, with 19 bases between them. CDR1 is GTSNPN and CDR2 is SVGIG in the germline V gene (reference sequence). DNA for the CDR3: TGTGCCCCCCATTGTCATTCGGTAACTGGAAACACCATATATTTT. Translated: CAPHCHSVTGNTIYF.

CDR3 in DNA: TGTGCCAGCAGCTTAATTGGGGTGGGTCAGCCCCAGCATTTT. Residues: CASSLIGVGQPQHF. This chain uses TRBV7-2 with TRBJ1-5; D not certain. The V gene lost 2 bases and the J gene lost 6 bases, with 11 bases spanning the gap. Germline lookup yields CDR1 SGHTA and CDR2 FQGNSA. The CDR3 length is 14 residues.

This clone was detected only a few times. The V call is TRBV7-9, the J call TRBJ1-2; TRBD1 agrees at 8 bases. Germline lookup yields CDR1 SEHNR and CDR2 FQNEAQ (reference sequence). The CDR3 has 14 residues. Trimming cost V 5 bases and J 2 bases; bases outside gene matches: 4. The CDR3 region is CASSTRQGNYGYTF. In DNA form, the CDR3 reads TGTGCCAGCAGCACTAGACAGGGGAACTATGGCTACACCTTC. Full variable domain (remainder filled in from reference TRBV7-9 and TRBJ1-2): DTGVSQNPRHKITKRGQNVTFRCDPISEHNRLYWYRQTLGQGPEFLTYFQNEAQLEKSRLLSDRFSAERPKGSFSTLEIQRTEQGDSAMYLCASSTRQGNYGYTFGSGTRLTVV.

The CDR3 sequence: CASSLGPSNQPQHF. The CDR3, as DNA: TGTGCCAGCAGTTTAGGACCGAGCAATCAGCCCCAGCATTTT. V gene TRBV28 combines with J gene TRBJ1-5; unclear D gene. Germline CDR1 is MDHEN and CDR2 is SYDVKM. The CDR3 has 14 residues. Trimming left V 2 bases short and J 1 base short, with 6 bases between.

The genes are TRBV6-1 and TRBJ2-5, with TRBD2 identical over 15 bases. The last part of the DNA fits TRBJ2-7 better; the J call may be wrong. CDR3 length: 18 amino acids. Germline values: CDR1 MNHNS, CDR2 SASEGT. The CDR3 sequence is CASSERTSGRASLYEQYF. The DNA of the CDR3 is TGTGCCAGCAGTGAAAGGACTAGCGGGAGGGCCTCTCTATACGAGCAGTACTTC.

This sequence joins TRBV10-2 and TRBJ2-1; D call uncertain. The germline V gene encodes CDR1 WSHSY and CDR2 SAAADI. The CDR3 is 14 residues long. Trimming cost V 10 bases and J 8 bases, with 21 bases left between them. CDR3 loop: CATRSLTGVYEQFF. In DNA, the CDR3 is TGCGCCACCCGATCTCTCACTGGTGTCTATGAGCAGTTCTTC.

The rearrangement uses TRBV19 and TRBJ2-7, with TRBD1 matching over 7 bases. Losses at the gene ends were 7 bases for V and 3 bases for J; bases not matched to a gene: 6. CDR3 length: 13 residues. Germline loops: CDR1 LNHDA, CDR2 SQIVND (reference sequence). CDR3 amino acids: CASNKGANYEQYF. CDR3 coding DNA: TGTGCCAGTAATAAGGGGGCAAACTACGAGCAGTACTTC.